This T cell receptor beta chain was sequenced in a study of OX40 agonist ivuxolimab in advanced cancers. About the research overall: A partial response was reached by three patients: one with hepatocellular carcinoma and two with cutaneous melanoma.

Cycle 7 day 1, cycle 4 day 1, and baseline were the timepoints at which blood was sampled. Findings and caveats of the study: At 0.1 to 3.0 mg/kg and by week 6, clonal expansion occurred in CD4+ and CD8+ blood T cells.

Trimming took 0 bases from V and 5 from J, leaving 14 bases between them. Germline CDR1 reads GTSNPN; CDR2 reads SVGIG (reference sequence). This CDR3 comprises 15 residues. With regard to this clone: What it binds is unknown.

This table comes from immunoSEQ multiplex PCR, and its TCRdb copy is limited to in-frame clones, with some not included. The table lists under 80,000 clones, almost 90% of them singletons. The sample here was CD4+ or CD8+ T cells sorted from blood, taken in a trial of the OX40 agonist ivuxolimab. The chain uses TRBV30 and TRBJ2-1; the D gene is possibly TRBD1 (6 bases). This sequence was found in an adult with an advanced solid tumor such as melanoma, head and neck, liver or kidney cancer. CDR3 amino acids: CAWSVLRPGDNEQFF. CDR3 DNA: TGTGCCTGGAGTGTACTGAGGCCAGGGGACAATGAGCAGTTCTTC. Filled out from reference TRBV30 and TRBJ2-1, the complete variable domain reads SQTIHQWPATLVQPVGSPLSLECTVEGTSNPNLYWYRQAAGRGLQLLFYSVGIGQISSEVPQNLSASRPQDRQFILSSKKLLLSDSGFYLCAWSVLRPGDNEQFFGPGTRLTVL.